This T cell receptor beta chain was retrieved from a study of T cell changes during pregnancy in multiple sclerosis. This CDR3 spans 13 amino acids. V was clipped by 5 bases and J by 3 bases, with 10 bases between them. Germline V lookup: CDR1 MNHEY, CDR2 SVGAGI. Data came from immunoSEQ multiplex PCR; TCRdb stores just in-frame clones and leaves some out. The table includes fewer than 65,000 clones, 93% detected once. The gene calls are TRBV6-5 and TRBJ1-1; D ambiguous. The material was peripheral blood, obtained in the second trimester of pregnancy. This receptor was obtained from a female donor with multiple sclerosis, enrolled in a pregnancy study. The CDR3, as DNA: TGTGCCAGCAGTGGGAGACGGGACACTGAAGCTTTCTTT. This codes for CASSGRRDTEAFF.